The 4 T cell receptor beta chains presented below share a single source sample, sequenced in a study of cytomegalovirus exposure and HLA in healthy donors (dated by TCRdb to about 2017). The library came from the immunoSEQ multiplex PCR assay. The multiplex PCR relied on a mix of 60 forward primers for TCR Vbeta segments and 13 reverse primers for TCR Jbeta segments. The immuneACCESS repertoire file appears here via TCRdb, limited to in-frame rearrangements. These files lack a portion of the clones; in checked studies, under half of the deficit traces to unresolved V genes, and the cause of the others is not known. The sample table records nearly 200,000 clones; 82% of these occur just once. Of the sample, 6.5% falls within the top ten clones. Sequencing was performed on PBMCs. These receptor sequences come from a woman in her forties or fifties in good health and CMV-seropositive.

The CDR3 sequence: CASSKPETPPAQPQHF. The DNA for the CDR3 is TGTGCCAGTAGTAAACCTGAGACTCCTCCAGCGCAGCCCCAGCATTTT. The chain has TRBV19 and TRBJ1-5; D call uncertain. Germline values: CDR1 LNHDA, CDR2 SQIVND (reference sequence). Trimming removed 4 bases from V and 7 bases from J, with 20 bases in between. The CDR3 has 16 residues.

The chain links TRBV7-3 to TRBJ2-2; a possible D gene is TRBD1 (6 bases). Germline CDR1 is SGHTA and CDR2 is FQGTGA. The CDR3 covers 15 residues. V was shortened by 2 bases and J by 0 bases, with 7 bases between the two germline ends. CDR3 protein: CASSLGGANTGELFF. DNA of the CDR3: TGTGCCAGCAGCTTAGGGGGCGCGAACACCGGGGAGCTGTTTTTT.

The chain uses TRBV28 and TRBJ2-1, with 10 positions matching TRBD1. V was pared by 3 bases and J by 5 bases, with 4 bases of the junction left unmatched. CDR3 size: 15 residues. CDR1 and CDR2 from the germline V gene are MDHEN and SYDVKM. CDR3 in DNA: TGTGCCAGCAGTTTCGGCGGACAGGGGGACAATGAGCAGTTCTTC. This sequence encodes CASSFGGQGDNEQFF.

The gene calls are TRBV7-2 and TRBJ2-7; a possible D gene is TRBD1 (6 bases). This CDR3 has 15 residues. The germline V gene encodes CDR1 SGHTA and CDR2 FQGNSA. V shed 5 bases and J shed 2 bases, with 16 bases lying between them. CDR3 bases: TGTGCCAGCAGCCCCGCACCGGACAGTACCTACGAGCAGTACTTC. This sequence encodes CASSPAPDSTYEQYF.